The 5 T cell receptor beta chains reported below all come from one sample, sequenced in a study of blood T cell repertoires in COVID-19. Only in-frame clones appear in the TCRdb table, and some are missing; sequencing was by immunoSEQ multiplex PCR. Of roughly 150,000 clones in the sample, 80% to 85% were seen once. The specimen sequenced was PBMCs or T cells enriched from blood (not recorded which). These receptors all come from a woman aged 45-65 years who had recovered from COVID-19.

V gene TRBV28 combines with J gene TRBJ2-5, with D tentatively TRBD1 (7 bases). V lost 6 bases, J lost 1 base, and 18 bases lay in between. CDR1 is MDHEN, CDR2 SYDVKM, per germline. This CDR3 spans 16 amino acids. The CDR3 DNA reads as TGTGCCAGCAGAGGGGGGCTTTCAGGGGGCCAAGAGACCCAGTACTTC. It codes for CASRGGLSGGQETQYF.

This clone showed up just a few times. The chain links TRBV7-2 to TRBJ2-3; 11 bases agree with TRBD2. This CDR3 has 17 residues. CDR1 is SGHTA, CDR2 FQGNSA, per germline. The ends lost 1 base at V and 4 bases at J; junction bases unmatched: 7. The CDR3 protein is CASSLGLSLAGADTQYF. CDR3 nucleotides: TGTGCCAGCAGCTTAGGCCTTTCACTAGCGGGAGCAGATACGCAGTATTTT.

This sequence joins TRBV7-9 and TRBJ2-5; a weak D match, TRBD2 (6 bases). There are 15 residues in the CDR3. Germline assignment: CDR1 SEHNR and CDR2 FQNEAQ (reference sequence). V was clipped by 4 bases and J by 4 bases, with 16 bases between them. CDR3 nucleotides: TGTGCCAGCAGCTCCCGCTTTCTGGGAGGAGAGACCCAGTACTTC. Translated: CASSSRFLGGETQYF.

The CDR3 DNA is TGCAGCGTTGAAGCCCCGGGACTAGCGGGAATCAATGAGCAGTTCTTC. Translation gives CSVEAPGLAGINEQFF. The chain carries TRBV29-1 and TRBJ2-1; TRBD2 agrees at 13 bases. After removal of 1 base from V and 6 bases from J, the junction contained 6 bases not matched to a gene. CDR1 and CDR2 (germline): SQVTM, ANQGSEA. The CDR3 consists of 16 residues.

The rearrangement uses TRBV19 and TRBJ1-1, with D perhaps TRBD1 (6 bases). This CDR3 has 14 amino acids. Germline V gene lookup returns CDR1 LNHDA and CDR2 SQIVND (reference sequence). Trimming left V 10 bases short and J 1 base short, with 16 bases between. The CDR3 protein is CATTTGTKNTEAFF. CDR3 nucleotides: TGTGCCACCACAACAGGGACAAAGAACACTGAAGCTTTCTTT.